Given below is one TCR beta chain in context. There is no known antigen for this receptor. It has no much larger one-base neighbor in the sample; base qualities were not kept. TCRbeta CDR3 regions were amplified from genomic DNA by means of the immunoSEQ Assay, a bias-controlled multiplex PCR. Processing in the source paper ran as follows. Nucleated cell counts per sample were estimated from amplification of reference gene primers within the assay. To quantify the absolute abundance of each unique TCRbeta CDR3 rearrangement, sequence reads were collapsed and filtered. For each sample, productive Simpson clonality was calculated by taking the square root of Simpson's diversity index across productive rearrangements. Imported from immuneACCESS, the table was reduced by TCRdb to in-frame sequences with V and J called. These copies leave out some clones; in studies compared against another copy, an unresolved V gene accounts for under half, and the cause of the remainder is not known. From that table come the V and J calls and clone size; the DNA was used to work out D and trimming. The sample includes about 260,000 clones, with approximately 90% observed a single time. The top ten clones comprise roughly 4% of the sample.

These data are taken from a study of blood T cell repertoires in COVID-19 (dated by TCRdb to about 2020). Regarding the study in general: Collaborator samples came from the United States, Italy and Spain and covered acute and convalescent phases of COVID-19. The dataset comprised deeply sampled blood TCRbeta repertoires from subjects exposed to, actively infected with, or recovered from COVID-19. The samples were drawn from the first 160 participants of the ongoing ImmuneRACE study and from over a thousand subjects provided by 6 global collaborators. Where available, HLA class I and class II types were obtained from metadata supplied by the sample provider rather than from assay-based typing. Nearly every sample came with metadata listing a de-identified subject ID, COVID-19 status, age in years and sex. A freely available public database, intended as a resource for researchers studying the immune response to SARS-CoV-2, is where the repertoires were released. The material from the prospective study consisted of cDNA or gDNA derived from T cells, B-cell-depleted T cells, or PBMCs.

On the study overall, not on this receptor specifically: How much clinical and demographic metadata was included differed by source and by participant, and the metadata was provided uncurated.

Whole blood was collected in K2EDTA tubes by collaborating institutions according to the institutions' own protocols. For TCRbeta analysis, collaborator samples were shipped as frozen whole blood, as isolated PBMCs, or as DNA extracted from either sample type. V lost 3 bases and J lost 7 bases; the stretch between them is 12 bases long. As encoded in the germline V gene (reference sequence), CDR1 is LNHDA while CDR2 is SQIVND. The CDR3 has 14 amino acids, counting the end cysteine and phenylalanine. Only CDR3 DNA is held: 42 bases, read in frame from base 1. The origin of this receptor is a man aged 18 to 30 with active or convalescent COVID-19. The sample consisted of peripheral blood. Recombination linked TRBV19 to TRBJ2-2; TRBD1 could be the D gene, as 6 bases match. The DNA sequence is TGTGCCAGTAGTATCTACAGGGAAGACGGGGAGCTGTTTTTT. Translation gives CASSIYREDGELFF.